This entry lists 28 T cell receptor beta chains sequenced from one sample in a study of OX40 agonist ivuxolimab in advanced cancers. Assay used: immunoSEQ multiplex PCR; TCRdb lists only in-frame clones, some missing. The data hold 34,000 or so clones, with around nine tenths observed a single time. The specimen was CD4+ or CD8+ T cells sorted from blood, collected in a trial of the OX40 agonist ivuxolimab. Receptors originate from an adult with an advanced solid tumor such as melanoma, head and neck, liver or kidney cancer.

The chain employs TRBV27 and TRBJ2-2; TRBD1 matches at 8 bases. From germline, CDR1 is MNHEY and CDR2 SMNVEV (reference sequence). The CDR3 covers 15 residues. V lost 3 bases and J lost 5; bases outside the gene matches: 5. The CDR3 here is CASSFPGGGTGELFF. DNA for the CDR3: TGTGCCAGCAGTTTCCCAGGGGGCGGAACCGGGGAGCTGTTTTTT.

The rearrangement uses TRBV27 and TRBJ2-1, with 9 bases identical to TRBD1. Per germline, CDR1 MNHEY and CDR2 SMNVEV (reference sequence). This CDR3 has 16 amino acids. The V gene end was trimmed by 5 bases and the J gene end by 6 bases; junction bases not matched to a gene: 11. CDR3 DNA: TGTGCCAGCAGTCTAGTAAAGGGACAGGGAGGCAATGAGCAGTTCTTC. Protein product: CASSLVKGQGGNEQFF.

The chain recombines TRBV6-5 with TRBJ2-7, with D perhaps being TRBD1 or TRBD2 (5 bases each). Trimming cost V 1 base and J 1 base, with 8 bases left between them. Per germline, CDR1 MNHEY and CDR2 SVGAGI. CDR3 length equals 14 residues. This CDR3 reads CASSYWGSSYEQYF. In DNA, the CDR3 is TGTGCCAGCAGTTACTGGGGGTCTTCCTACGAGCAGTACTTC.

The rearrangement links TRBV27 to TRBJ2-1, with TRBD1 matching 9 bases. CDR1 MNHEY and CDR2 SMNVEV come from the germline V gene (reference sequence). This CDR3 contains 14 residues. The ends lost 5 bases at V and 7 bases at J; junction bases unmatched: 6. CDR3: CASSLWTGVNEQFF. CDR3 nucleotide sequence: TGTGCCAGCAGTCTATGGACAGGGGTTAATGAGCAGTTCTTC.

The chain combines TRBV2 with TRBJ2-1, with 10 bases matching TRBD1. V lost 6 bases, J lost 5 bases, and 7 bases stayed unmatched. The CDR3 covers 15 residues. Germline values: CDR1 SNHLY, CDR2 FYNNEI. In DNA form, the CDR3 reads TGTGCCAGCAGCCTGACAGGGGGCTGGAACAATGAGCAGTTCTTC. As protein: CASSLTGGWNNEQFF.

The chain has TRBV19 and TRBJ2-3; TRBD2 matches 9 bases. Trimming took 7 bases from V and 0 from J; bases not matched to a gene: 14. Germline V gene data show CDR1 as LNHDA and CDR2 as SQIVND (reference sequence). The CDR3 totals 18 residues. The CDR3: CASKISGSSPPSTDTQYF. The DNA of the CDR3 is TGTGCCAGTAAGATTAGCGGGAGCAGCCCGCCTAGCACAGATACGCAGTATTTT. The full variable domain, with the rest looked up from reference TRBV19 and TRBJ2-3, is DGGITQSPKYLFRKEGQNVTLSCEQNLNHDAMYWYRQDPGQGLRLIYYSQIVNDFQKGDIAEGYSVSREKKESFPLTVTSAQKNPTAFYLCASKISGSSPPSTDTQYFGPGTRLTVL.

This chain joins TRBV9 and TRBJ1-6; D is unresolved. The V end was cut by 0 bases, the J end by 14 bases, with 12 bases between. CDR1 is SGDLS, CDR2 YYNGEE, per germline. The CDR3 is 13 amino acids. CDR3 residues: CASSVDSPGALHF. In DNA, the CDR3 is TGTGCCAGCAGCGTAGACTCCCCTGGGGCCCTCCACTTT.

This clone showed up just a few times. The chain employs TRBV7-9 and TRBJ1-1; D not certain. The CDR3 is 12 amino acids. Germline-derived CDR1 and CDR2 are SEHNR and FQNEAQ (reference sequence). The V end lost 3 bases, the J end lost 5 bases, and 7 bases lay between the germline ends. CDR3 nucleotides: TGTGCCAGCAGCTTCCCCGGGACTGAAGCTTTCTTT. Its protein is CASSFPGTEAFF.

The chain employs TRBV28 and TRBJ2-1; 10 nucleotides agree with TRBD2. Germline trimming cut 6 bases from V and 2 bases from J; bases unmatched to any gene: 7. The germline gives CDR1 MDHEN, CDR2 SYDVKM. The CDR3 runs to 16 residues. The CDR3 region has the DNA TGTGCCAGCAGCTTAGATCTAGCGGGGGCCTACAATGAGCAGTTCTTC. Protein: CASSLDLAGAYNEQFF.

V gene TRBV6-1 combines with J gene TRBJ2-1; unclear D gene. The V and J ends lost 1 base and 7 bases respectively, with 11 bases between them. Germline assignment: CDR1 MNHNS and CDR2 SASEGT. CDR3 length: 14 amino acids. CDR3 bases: TGTGCCAGCAGTGAAGTTCATCCTTGGAATGAGCAGTTCTTC. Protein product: CASSEVHPWNEQFF.

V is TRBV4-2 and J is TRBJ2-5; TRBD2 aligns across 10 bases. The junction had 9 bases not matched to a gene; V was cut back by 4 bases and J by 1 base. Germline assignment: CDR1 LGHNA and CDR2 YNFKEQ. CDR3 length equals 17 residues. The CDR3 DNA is TGTGCCAGCAGCCTATTCCCGGGACTAGCGACCCAAGAGACCCAGTACTTC. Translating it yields CASSLFPGLATQETQYF.

CDR3 sequence reads: CASSYSVGQWETQYF. DNA of the CDR3: TGTGCCAGCAGTTACTCGGTGGGACAATGGGAGACCCAGTACTTC. This chain joins TRBV6-5 and TRBJ2-5, with a possible D match to TRBD1 (6 bases). The V gene lost 0 bases and the J gene lost 5 bases, with 13 bases spanning the gap. CDR1 and CDR2 from the germline V gene are MNHEY and SVGAGI. This CDR3 is built from 15 residues.

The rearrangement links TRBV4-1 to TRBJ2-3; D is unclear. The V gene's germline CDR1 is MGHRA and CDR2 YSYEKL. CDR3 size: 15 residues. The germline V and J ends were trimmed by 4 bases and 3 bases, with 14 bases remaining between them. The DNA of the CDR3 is TGCGCCAGCAGCCTACAGTTGGCTCGGACAGATACGCAGTATTTT. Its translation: CASSLQLARTDTQYF.

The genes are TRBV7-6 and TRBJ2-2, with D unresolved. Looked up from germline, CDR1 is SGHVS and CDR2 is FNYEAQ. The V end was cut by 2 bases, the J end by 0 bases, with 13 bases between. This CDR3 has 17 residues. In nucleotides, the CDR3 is TGTGCCAGCAGCTTATTAGTTACTGATTCGAACACCGGGGAGCTGTTTTTT. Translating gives CASSLLVTDSNTGELFF.

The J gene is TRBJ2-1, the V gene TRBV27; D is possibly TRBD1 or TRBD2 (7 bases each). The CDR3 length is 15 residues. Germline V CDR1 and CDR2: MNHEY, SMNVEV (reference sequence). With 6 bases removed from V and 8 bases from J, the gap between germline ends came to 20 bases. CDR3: CASRSWQGGFDEQFF. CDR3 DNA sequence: TGTGCCAGCAGATCATGGCAGGGGGGGTTCGATGAGCAGTTCTTC.

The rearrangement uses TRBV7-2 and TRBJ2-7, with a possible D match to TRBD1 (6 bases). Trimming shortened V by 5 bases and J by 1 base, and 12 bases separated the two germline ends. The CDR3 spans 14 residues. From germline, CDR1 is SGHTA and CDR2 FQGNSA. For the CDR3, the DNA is TGTGCCAGCAGCGACAACAGGGAATCCTACGAGCAGTACTTC. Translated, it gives CASSDNRESYEQYF.

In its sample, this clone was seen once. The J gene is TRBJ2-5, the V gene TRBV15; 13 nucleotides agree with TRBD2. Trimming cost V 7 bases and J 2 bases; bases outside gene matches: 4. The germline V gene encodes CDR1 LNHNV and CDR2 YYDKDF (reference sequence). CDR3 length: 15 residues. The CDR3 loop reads CATNPGLAGQETQYF. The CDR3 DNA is TGTGCCACCAACCCGGGACTAGCGGGGCAAGAGACCCAGTACTTC. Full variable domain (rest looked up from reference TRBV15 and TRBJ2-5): DAMVIQNPRYQVTQFGKPVTLSCSQTLNHNVMYWYQQKSSQAPKLLFHYYDKDFNNEADTPDNFQSRRPNTSFCFLDIRSPGLGDTAMYLCATNPGLAGQETQYFGPGTRLLVL.

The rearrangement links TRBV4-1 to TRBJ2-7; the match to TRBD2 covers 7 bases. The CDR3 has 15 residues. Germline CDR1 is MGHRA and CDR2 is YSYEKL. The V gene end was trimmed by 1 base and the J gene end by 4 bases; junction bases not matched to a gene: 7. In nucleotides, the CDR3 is TGCGCCAGCAGCCAAGCAAGCGGGGCTGCATACGAGCAGTACGTC. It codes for CASSQASGAAYEQYV.

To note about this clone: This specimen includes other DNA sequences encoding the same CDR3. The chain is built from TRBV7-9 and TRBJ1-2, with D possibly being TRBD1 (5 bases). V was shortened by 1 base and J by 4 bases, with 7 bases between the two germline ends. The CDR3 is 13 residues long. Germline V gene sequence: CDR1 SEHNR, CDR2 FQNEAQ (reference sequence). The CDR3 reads CASSLGQSYGYTF. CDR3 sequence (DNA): TGTGCCAGCAGCTTAGGACAGAGCTATGGCTACACCTTC.

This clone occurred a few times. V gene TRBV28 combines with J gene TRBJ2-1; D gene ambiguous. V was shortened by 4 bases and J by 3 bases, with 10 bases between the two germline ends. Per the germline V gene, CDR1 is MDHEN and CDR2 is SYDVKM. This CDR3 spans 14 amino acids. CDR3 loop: CASSYSGSYNEQFF. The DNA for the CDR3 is TGTGCCAGCAGTTACAGTGGTAGCTACAATGAGCAGTTCTTC.

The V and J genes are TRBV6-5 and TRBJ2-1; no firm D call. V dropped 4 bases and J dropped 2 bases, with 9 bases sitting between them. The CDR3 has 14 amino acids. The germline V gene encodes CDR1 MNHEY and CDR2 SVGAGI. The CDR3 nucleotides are TGTGCCAGCAGTTTATCAGACACCTACAATGAGCAGTTCTTC. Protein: CASSLSDTYNEQFF.

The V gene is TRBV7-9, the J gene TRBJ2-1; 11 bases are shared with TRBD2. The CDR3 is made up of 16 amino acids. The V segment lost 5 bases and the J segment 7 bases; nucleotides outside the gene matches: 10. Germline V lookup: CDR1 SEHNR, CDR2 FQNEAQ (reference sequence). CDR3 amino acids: CASSTPTSGNSNEQFF. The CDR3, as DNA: TGTGCCAGCAGCACACCGACTAGCGGGAATAGTAATGAGCAGTTCTTC.

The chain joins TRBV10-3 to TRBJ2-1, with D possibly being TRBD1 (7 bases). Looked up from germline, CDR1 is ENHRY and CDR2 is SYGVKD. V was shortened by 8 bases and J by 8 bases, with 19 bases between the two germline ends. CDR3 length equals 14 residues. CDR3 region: CAIGGTALLDEQFF. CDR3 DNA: TGTGCCATCGGGGGGACAGCCCTCCTAGATGAGCAGTTCTTC.

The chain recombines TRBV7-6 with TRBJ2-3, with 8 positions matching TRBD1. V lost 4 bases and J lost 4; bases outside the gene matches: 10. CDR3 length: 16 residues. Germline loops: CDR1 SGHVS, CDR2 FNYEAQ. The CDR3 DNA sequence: TGTGCCAGCAGCTCAACCCGGACAGGGTCTGCAGATACGCAGTATTTT. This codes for CASSSTRTGSADTQYF.

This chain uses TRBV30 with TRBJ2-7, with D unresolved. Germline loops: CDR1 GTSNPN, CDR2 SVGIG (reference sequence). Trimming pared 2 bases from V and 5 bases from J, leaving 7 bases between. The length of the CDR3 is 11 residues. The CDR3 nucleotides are TGTGCCTGGAGTCCGACCCACGAGCAGTACTTC. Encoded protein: CAWSPTHEQYF. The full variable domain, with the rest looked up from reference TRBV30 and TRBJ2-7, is SQTIHQWPATLVQPVGSPLSLECTVEGTSNPNLYWYRQAAGRGLQLLFYSVGIGQISSEVPQNLSASRPQDRQFILSSKKLLLSDSGFYLCAWSPTHEQYFGPGTRLTVT.

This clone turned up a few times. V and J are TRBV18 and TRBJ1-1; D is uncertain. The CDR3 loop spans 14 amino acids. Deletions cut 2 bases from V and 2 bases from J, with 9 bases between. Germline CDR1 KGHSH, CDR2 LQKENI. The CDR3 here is CASSPMGRNTEAFF. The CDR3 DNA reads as TGTGCCAGCTCACCAATGGGGAGAAACACTGAAGCTTTCTTT.

CDR3 amino acids: CASRERGVHTQYF. As DNA, the CDR3 is TGTGCCAGCAGAGAAAGGGGGGTCCATACGCAGTATTTT. V is TRBV6-5 and J is TRBJ2-3; D possibly uses TRBD1 or TRBD2 (6 bases each). Looked up from germline, CDR1 is MNHEY and CDR2 is SVGAGI. V gave up 6 bases and J gave up 7 bases, with 14 bases separating them. The CDR3 length is 13 residues.

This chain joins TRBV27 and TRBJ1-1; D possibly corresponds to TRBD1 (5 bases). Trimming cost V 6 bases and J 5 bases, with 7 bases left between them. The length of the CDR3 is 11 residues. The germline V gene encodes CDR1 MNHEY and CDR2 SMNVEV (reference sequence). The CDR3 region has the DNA TGTGCCAGCAGGGGGGGAACTGAAGCTTTCTTT. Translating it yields CASRGGTEAFF.